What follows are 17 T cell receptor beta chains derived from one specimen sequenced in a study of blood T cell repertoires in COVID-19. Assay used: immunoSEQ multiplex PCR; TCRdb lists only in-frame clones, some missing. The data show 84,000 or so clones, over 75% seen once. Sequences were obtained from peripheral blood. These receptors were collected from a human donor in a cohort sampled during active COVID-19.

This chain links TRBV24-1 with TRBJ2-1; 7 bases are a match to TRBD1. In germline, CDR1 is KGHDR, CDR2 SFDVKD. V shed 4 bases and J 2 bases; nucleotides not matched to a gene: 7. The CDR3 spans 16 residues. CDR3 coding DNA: TGTGCCACCAGTGACCCCGGGACAGATACCTACAATGAGCAGTTCTTC. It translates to CATSDPGTDTYNEQFF.

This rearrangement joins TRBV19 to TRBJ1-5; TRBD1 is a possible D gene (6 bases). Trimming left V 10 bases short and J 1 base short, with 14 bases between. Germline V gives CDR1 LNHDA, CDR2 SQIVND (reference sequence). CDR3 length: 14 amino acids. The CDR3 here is CATNDRISNQPQHF. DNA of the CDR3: TGTGCCACCAACGACAGGATAAGCAATCAGCCCCAGCATTTT. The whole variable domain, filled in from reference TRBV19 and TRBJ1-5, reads DGGITQSPKYLFRKEGQNVTLSCEQNLNHDAMYWYRQDPGQGLRLIYYSQIVNDFQKGDIAEGYSVSREKKESFPLTVTSAQKNPTAFYLCATNDRISNQPQHFGDGTRLSIL.

Written as DNA, the CDR3 is TGTGCCAGCACGAGTCGGGGGAGCACAGATACGCAGTATTTT. Protein product: CASTSRGSTDTQYF. The chain carries TRBV5-4 and TRBJ2-3; possible D gene TRBD2, 6 bases. The germline V gene has CDR1 SGHNT and CDR2 YYREEE (reference sequence). The V end was cut by 6 bases, the J end by 0 bases, with 11 bases between. The CDR3 is 14 residues long.

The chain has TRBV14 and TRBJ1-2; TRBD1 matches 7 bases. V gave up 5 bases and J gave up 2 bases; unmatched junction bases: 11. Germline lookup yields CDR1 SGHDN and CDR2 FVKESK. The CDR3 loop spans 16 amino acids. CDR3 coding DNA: TGTGCCAGCAGCTCTACGCGGGACAGCAACAACTATGGCTACACCTTC. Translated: CASSSTRDSNNYGYTF. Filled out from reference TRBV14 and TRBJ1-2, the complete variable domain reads EAGVTQFPSHSVIEKGQTVTLRCDPISGHDNLYWYRRVMGKEIKFLLHFVKESKQDESGMPNNRFLAERTGGTYSTLKVQPAELEDSGVYFCASSSTRDSNNYGYTFGSGTRLTVV.

For the CDR3, the DNA is TGCGCCAGCAGCCGAGCCCAACGACAGGGTGGGGATTCACCCCTCCACTTT. This sequence encodes CASSRAQRQGGDSPLHF. The V gene is TRBV4-1, the J gene TRBJ1-6, with TRBD1 matching over 7 bases. This CDR3 contains 17 residues. V dropped 4 bases and J dropped 8; count of bases not matched to a gene: 14. Germline CDR1 and CDR2: MGHRA and YSYEKL.

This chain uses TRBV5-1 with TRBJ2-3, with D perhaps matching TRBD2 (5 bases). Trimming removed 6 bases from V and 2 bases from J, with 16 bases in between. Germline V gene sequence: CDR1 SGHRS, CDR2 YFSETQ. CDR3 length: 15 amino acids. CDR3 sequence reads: CASTPLTGYTDTQYF. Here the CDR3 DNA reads TGCGCCAGCACCCCTCTGACGGGGTACACAGATACGCAGTATTTT.

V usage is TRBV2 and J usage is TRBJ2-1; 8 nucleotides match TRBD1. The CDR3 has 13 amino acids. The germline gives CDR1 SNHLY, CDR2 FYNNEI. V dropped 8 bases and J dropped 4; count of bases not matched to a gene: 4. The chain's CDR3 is CASLRTGYNEQFF. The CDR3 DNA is TGTGCCAGCCTCCGGACAGGGTACAATGAGCAGTTCTTC.

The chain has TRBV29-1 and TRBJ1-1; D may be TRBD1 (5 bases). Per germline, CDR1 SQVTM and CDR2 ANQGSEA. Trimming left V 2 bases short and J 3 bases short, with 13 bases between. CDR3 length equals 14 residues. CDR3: CSVEQFGGDTEAFF. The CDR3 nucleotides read TGCAGCGTTGAACAGTTCGGGGGGGACACTGAAGCTTTCTTT.

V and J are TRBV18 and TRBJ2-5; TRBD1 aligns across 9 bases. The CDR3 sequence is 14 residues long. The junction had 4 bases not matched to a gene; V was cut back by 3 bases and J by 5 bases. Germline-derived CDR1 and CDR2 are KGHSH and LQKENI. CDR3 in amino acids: CASSPGTGRETQYF. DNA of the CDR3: TGTGCCAGCTCACCGGGGACAGGGCGGGAGACCCAGTACTTC.

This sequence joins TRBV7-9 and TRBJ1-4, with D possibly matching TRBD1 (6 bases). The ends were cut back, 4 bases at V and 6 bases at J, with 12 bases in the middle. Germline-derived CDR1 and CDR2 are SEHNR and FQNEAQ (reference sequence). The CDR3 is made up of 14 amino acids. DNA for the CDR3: TGTGCCAGCAGCTGGGACATGGGAGATGAAAAACTGTTTTTT. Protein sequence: CASSWDMGDEKLFF.

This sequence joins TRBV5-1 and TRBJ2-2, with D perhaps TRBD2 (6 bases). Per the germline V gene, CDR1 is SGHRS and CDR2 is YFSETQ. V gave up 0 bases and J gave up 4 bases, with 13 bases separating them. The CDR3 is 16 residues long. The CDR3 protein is CASSLEAGFSTGELFF. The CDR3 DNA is TGCGCCAGCAGCTTGGAAGCGGGTTTCTCCACCGGGGAGCTGTTTTTT.

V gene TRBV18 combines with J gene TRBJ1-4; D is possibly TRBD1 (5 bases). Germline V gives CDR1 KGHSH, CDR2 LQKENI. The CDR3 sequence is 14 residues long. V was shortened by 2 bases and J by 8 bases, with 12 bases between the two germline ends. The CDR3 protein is CASSPGTREEKLFF. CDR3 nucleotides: TGTGCCAGCTCACCAGGGACTAGGGAAGAAAAACTGTTTTTT.

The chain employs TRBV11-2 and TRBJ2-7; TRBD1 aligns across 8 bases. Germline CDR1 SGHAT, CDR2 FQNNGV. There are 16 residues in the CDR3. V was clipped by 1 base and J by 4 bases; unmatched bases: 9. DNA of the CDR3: TGTGCCAGCAGCTTAGTTTCCGGGACAGGTTTGTACGAGCAGTACTTC. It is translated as CASSLVSGTGLYEQYF.

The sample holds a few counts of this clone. CDR3 protein: CAISSRTGGHTEAFF. The CDR3 DNA reads as TGTGCCATCAGTTCCCGGACAGGGGGTCACACTGAAGCTTTCTTT. The chain couples TRBV10-3 to TRBJ1-1; 10 bases agree with TRBD1. Germline V gives CDR1 ENHRY, CDR2 SYGVKD. The V segment lost 5 bases and the J segment 3 bases; nucleotides outside the gene matches: 6. This CDR3 spans 15 amino acids.

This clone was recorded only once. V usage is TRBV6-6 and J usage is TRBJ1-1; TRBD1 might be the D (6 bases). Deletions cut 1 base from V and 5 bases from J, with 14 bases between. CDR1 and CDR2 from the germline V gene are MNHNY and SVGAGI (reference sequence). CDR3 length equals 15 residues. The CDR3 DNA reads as TGTGCCAGCAGTTACTTGGCAGGGGCGGCGACTGAAGCTTTCTTT. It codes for CASSYLAGAATEAFF.

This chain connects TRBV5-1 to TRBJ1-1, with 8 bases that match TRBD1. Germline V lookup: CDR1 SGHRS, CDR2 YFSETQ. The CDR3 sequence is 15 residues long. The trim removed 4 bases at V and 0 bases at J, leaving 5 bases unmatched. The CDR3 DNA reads TGCGCCAGCAGCGTCGGACAGGGAATGAACACTGAAGCTTTCTTT. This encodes CASSVGQGMNTEAFF. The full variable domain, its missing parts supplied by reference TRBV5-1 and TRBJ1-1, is KAGVTQTPRYLIKTRGQQVTLSCSPISGHRSVSWYQQTPGQGLQFLFEYFSETQRNKGNFPGRFSGRQFSNSRSEMNVSTLELGDSALYLCASSVGQGMNTEAFFGQGTRLTVV.

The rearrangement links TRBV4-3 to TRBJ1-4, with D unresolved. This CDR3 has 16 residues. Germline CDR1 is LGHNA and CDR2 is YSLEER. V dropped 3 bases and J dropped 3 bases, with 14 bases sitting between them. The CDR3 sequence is CASSQAEVVANEKLFF. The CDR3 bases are TGCGCCAGCAGCCAGGCGGAGGTAGTAGCTAATGAAAAACTGTTTTTT.